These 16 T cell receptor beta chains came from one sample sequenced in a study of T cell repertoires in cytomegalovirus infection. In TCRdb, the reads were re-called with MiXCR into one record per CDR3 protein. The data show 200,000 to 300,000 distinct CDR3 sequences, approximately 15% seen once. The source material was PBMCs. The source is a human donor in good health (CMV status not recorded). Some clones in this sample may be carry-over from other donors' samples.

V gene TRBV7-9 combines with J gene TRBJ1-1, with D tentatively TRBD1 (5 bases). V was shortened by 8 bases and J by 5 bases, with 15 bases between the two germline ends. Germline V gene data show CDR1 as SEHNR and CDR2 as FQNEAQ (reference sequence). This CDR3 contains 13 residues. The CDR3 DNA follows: TGTGCCAGCGTGAGGGGAAAAGGGACTGAAGCTTTCTTT. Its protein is CASVRGKGTEAFF.

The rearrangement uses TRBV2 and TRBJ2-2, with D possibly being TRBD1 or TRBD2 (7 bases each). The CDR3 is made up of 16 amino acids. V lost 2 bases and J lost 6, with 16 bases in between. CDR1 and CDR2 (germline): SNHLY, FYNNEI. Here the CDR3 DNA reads TGTGCCAGCAGTGAATTAAGGGCAGGGGGGGCCGGGGAGCTGTTTTTT. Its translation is CASSELRAGGAGELFF.

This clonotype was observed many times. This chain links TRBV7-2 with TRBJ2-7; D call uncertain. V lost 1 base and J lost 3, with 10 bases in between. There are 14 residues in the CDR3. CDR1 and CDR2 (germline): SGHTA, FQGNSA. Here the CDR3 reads CASSLVLHNYEQYF. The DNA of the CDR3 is TGTGCCAGCAGCTTAGTACTCCATAACTACGAGCAGTACTTC.

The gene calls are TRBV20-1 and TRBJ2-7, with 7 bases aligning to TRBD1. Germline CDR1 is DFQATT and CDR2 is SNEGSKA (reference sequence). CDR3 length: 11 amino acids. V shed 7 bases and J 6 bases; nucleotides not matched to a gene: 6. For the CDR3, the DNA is TGCAGTGGAACTTACAGGGGCGAGCAGTACTTC. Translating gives CSGTYRGEQYF.

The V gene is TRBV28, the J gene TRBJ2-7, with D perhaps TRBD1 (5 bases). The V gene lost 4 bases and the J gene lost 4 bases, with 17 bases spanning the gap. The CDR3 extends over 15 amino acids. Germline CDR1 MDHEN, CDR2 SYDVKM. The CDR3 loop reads CASSSGLQGLYEQYF. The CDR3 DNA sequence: TGTGCCAGCAGTTCCGGGCTTCAGGGCCTGTACGAGCAGTACTTC.

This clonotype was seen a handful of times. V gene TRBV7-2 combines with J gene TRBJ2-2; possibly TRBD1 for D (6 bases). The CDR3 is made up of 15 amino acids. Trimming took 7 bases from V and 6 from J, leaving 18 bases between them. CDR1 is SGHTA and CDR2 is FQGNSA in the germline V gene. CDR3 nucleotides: TGTGCCAGCATCAGGGGCCTGGCAAAGTCCGGGGAGCTGTTTTTT. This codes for CASIRGLAKSGELFF.

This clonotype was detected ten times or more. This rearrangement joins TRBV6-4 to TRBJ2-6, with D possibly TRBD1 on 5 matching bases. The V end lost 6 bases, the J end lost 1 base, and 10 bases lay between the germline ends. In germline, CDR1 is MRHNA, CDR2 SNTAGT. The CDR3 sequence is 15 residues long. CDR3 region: CASSAGPSGANVLTF. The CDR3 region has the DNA TGTGCCAGCAGCGCAGGGCCTTCTGGGGCCAACGTCCTGACTTTC.

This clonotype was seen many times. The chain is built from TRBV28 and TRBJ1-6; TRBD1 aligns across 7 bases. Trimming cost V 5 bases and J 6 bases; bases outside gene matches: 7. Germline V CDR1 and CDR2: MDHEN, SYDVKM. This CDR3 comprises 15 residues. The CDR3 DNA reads TGTGCCAGCAGTGAAGGGGGCGGGGGTAATTCACCCCTCCACTTT. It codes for CASSEGGGGNSPLHF.

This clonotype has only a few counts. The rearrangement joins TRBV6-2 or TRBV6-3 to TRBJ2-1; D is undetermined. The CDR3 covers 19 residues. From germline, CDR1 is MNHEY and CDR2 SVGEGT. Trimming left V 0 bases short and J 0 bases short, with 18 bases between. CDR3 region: CASSYSLVSRRSSYNEQFF. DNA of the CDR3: TGTGCCAGCAGTTACTCTCTAGTAAGTCGTCGGAGCTCCTACAATGAGCAGTTCTTC.

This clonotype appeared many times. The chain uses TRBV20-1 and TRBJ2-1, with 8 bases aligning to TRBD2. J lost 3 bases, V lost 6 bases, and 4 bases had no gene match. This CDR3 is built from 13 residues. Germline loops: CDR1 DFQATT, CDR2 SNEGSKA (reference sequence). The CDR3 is CSASGGVYNEQFF. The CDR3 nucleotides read TGCAGTGCAAGCGGGGGAGTCTACAATGAGCAGTTCTTC.

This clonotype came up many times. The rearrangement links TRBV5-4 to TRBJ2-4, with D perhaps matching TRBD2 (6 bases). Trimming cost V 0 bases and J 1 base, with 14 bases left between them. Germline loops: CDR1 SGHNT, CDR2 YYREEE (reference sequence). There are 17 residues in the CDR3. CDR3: CASSLESGVGAKNIQYF. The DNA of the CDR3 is TGTGCCAGCAGCTTGGAGTCGGGAGTGGGGGCCAAAAACATTCAGTACTTC.

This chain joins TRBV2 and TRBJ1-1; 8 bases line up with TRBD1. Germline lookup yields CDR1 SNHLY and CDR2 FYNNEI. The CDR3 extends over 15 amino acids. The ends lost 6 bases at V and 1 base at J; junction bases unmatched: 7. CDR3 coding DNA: TGTGCCAGCAGCTTACACGGGACAGGGAACACTGAAGCTTTCTTT. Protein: CASSLHGTGNTEAFF.

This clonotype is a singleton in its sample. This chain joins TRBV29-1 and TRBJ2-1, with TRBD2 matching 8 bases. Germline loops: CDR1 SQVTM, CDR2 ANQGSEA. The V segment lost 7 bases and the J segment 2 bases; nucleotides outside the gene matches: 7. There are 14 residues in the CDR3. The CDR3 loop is CSEGERGPYNEQFF. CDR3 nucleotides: TGCAGCGAGGGGGAGCGGGGGCCCTACAATGAGCAGTTCTTC.

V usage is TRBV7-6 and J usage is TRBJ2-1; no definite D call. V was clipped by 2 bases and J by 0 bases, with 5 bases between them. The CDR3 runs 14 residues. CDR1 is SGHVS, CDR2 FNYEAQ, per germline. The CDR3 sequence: CASSLRPSYNEQFF. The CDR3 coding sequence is TGTGCCAGCAGCTTACGGCCCTCCTACAATGAGCAGTTCTTC.

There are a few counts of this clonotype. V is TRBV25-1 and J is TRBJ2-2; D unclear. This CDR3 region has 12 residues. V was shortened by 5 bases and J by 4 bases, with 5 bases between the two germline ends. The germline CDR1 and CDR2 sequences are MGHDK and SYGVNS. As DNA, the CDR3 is TGTGCCAGCAGTACCGCCACCGGGGAGCTGTTTTTT. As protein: CASSTATGELFF.

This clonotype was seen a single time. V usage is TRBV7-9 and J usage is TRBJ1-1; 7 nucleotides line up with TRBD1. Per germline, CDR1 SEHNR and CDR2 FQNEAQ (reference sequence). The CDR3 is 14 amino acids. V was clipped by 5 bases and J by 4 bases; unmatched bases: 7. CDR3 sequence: CASSSWDSPTEAFF. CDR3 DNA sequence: TGTGCCAGCAGCAGCTGGGACAGCCCCACTGAAGCTTTCTTT.